These 21 T cell receptor beta chains were all obtained from the same sample, sequenced in a study of T cell responses to AZD1222 COVID-19 vaccine. TCRdb keeps only in-frame clones here, not all; method: immunoSEQ multiplex PCR. The repertoire holds approximately 69,000 clones, over 80% seen once, with around 27% in the top ten. The source material was peripheral blood, sampled 28 days after the second AZD1222 dose. The receptors originated from an adult who received the AZD1222 COVID-19 vaccine.

J is TRBJ1-1 and V is TRBV29-1, with a possible D match to TRBD1 (6 bases). The ends were cut back, 4 bases at V and 7 bases at J, with 16 bases in the middle. CDR1 is SQVTM and CDR2 is ANQGSEA in the germline V gene. This CDR3 is built from 13 residues. The chain's CDR3 is CSVALQGRGEAFF. CDR3 DNA: TGCAGCGTTGCCCTACAGGGTAGGGGTGAAGCTTTCTTT. Full variable domain (missing parts from reference TRBV29-1 and TRBJ1-1): SAVISQKPSRDICQRGTSLTIQCQVDSQVTMMFWYRQQPGQSLTLIATANQGSEATYESGFVIDKFPISRPNLTFSTLTVSNMSPEDSSIYLCSVALQGRGEAFFGQGTRLTVV.

This chain links TRBV4-1 with TRBJ2-1; D call uncertain. The germline V gene has CDR1 MGHRA and CDR2 YSYEKL. This CDR3 is built from 15 residues. V gave up 1 base and J gave up 4 bases, with 11 bases separating them. CDR3 sequence: CASSQGSQLYNEQFF. The DNA of the CDR3 is TGCGCCAGCAGCCAAGGGTCACAATTATACAATGAGCAGTTCTTC.

The chain recombines TRBV9 with TRBJ2-3, with D perhaps assigned TRBD1 or TRBD2 (6 bases each). The CDR3 loop spans 14 amino acids. Trimming stripped 4 bases from V and 5 bases from J, with 14 bases between. Germline V gene data show CDR1 as SGDLS and CDR2 as YYNGEE. The CDR3 is CASSKEGGLDTQYF. CDR3 in DNA: TGTGCCAGCAGCAAAGAGGGGGGACTAGATACGCAGTATTTT.

V gene TRBV14 combines with J gene TRBJ2-3; D ambiguous. The CDR3 is made up of 15 amino acids. Germline V gene lookup returns CDR1 SGHDN and CDR2 FVKESK. The V and J ends lost 0 bases and 0 bases respectively, with 7 bases between them. The CDR3 DNA follows: TGTGCCAGCAGCCAAGATCGAGACAGCACAGATACGCAGTATTTT. Encoded protein: CASSQDRDSTDTQYF.

The chain combines TRBV19 with TRBJ1-6; D uncertain. The CDR3 is 15 amino acids. Trimming removed 0 bases at V and 7 bases at J, with 10 bases between. Germline CDR1 and CDR2: LNHDA and SQIVND (reference sequence). CDR3 sequence reads: CASSIDGIANSPLHF. The CDR3 DNA reads TGTGCCAGTAGTATAGATGGGATAGCGAATTCACCCCTCCACTTT.

The chain employs TRBV19 and TRBJ2-7; no clear D gene. V shed 5 bases and J shed 4 bases, with 15 bases lying between them. There are 14 residues in the CDR3. Germline lookup yields CDR1 LNHDA and CDR2 SQIVND (reference sequence). CDR3 region: CASSSPGSGYEQYF. In DNA, the CDR3 is TGTGCCAGTAGTTCCCCAGGATCTGGGTACGAGCAGTACTTC.

The J gene is TRBJ1-5, the V gene TRBV9, with no clear D. This CDR3 is 13 amino acids long. Germline V gives CDR1 SGDLS, CDR2 YYNGEE. V lost 0 bases and J 7 bases, leaving 8 bases between the germline ends. CDR3: CASSVDHAQPQHF. Written as DNA, the CDR3 is TGTGCCAGCAGCGTAGATCATGCACAGCCCCAGCATTTT.

The rearrangement uses TRBV5-6 and TRBJ2-5, with no clear D. Trimming cost V 0 bases and J 1 base, with 4 bases left between them. CDR1 and CDR2 from the germline V gene are SGHDT and YYEEEE. This CDR3 spans 13 amino acids. In nucleotides, the CDR3 is TGTGCCAGCAGCTTGGGACCCCAAGAGACCCAGTACTTC. Its translation is CASSLGPQETQYF.

This chain uses TRBV6-5 with TRBJ1-5; weak D call: TRBD1 (6 bases). In germline, CDR1 is MNHEY, CDR2 SVGAGI. The CDR3 is 15 amino acids. The V and J ends lost 8 bases and 1 base respectively, with 15 bases between them. CDR3 region: CASGAGDPSNQPQHF. The CDR3 nucleotides read TGTGCCAGCGGAGCAGGGGATCCCAGCAATCAGCCCCAGCATTTT.

The chain carries TRBV25-1 and TRBJ2-5; a weak D match, TRBD1 (6 bases). The V and J ends lost 5 bases and 5 bases respectively, with 18 bases between them. Looked up from germline, CDR1 is MGHDK and CDR2 is SYGVNS. CDR3 length: 15 residues. CDR3 amino acids: CASSPNYRVVETQYF. The CDR3 DNA sequence: TGTGCCAGCAGTCCCAACTACAGGGTGGTCGAGACCCAGTACTTC.

The chain employs TRBV30 and TRBJ2-3, with a weak D call TRBD1 (5 bases). CDR1 is GTSNPN, CDR2 SVGIG, per germline (reference sequence). The CDR3 consists of 14 residues. V was clipped by 0 bases and J by 2 bases, with 9 bases between them. The CDR3 is CAWSVGRLTDTQYF. Here the CDR3 DNA reads TGTGCCTGGAGTGTGGGGCGTCTCACAGATACGCAGTATTTT.

The V gene is TRBV7-9, the J gene TRBJ1-1; D is uncertain. The CDR3 sequence is 12 residues long. Trimming left V 7 bases short and J 2 bases short, with 8 bases between. Germline-derived CDR1 and CDR2 are SEHNR and FQNEAQ (reference sequence). The DNA of the CDR3 is TGTGCCAGCATAATGGTAAACACTGAAGCTTTCTTT. This gives the protein CASIMVNTEAFF.

This sequence joins TRBV19 and TRBJ1-4; 7 bases align to TRBD1. Trimming cost V 6 bases and J 7 bases; bases outside gene matches: 5. Germline V gives CDR1 LNHDA, CDR2 SQIVND (reference sequence). This CDR3 has 13 residues. CDR3 residues: CASRVTGSEKLFF. The CDR3 DNA is TGTGCCAGTAGGGTGACAGGGAGTGAAAAACTGTTTTTT.

The V call is TRBV9, the J call TRBJ1-2; 7 bases agree with TRBD1. V dropped 5 bases and J dropped 4; count of bases not matched to a gene: 5. CDR3 length: 13 amino acids. The germline CDR1 and CDR2 sequences are SGDLS and YYNGEE. The CDR3 is CASRGDSSYGYTF. Written as DNA, the CDR3 is TGTGCCAGCAGAGGGGACAGCAGCTATGGCTACACCTTC. The full variable domain, rest sourced from reference TRBV9 and TRBJ1-2, is DSGVTQTPKHLITATGQRVTLRCSPRSGDLSVYWYQQSLDQGLQFLIQYYNGEERAKGNILERFSAQQFPDLHSELNLSSLELGDSALYFCASRGDSSYGYTFGSGTRLTVV.

The chain is built from TRBV12-3 or TRBV12-4 and TRBJ2-5, with unresolved D. The CDR3 sequence is 12 residues long. V was cut by 6 bases and J by 2 bases, with 7 bases left in between. CDR3 residues: CASSQIQETQYF. The CDR3 bases are TGTGCCAGCAGCCAGATACAAGAGACCCAGTACTTC.

This chain connects TRBV6-1 to TRBJ2-7; D might be TRBD1 or TRBD2, each matching 7 bases. This CDR3 contains 15 residues. Trimming left V 2 bases short and J 3 bases short, with 14 bases between. Germline V gene sequence: CDR1 MNHNS, CDR2 SASEGT. CDR3 nucleotide sequence: TGTGCCAGCAGTGAACAGGGGGGCGGGAGCTACGAGCAGTACTTC. Translated: CASSEQGGGSYEQYF.

Here the CDR3 reads CASSRDTGGKLFF. CDR3 DNA sequence: TGTGCCAGCAGTAGGGACACCGGGGGAAAACTGTTTTTT. The J gene is TRBJ1-4, the V gene TRBV6-5, with D perhaps matching TRBD1 (6 bases). With 5 bases removed from V and 10 bases from J, the gap between germline ends came to 14 bases. Per the germline V gene, CDR1 is MNHEY and CDR2 is SVGAGI. CDR3 length: 13 residues.

The chain uses TRBV10-1 and TRBJ2-1; D not certain. V gave up 0 bases and J gave up 7 bases, with 7 bases separating them. The CDR3 length is 13 residues. CDR1 is WNHNN, CDR2 SYGVQD, per germline (reference sequence). CDR3 nucleotide sequence: TGCGCCAGCAGTGAGTCCATGTGGAATGAGCAGTTCTTC. It translates to CASSESMWNEQFF.

The chain combines TRBV5-6 with TRBJ1-2; D possibly corresponds to TRBD1 (5 bases). This CDR3 spans 12 amino acids. The V end lost 4 bases, the J end lost 4 bases, and 8 bases lay between the germline ends. CDR1 SGHDT and CDR2 YYEEEE come from the germline V gene. CDR3 sequence: CASSPGTYGYTF. The CDR3 DNA reads as TGTGCCAGCAGCCCCGGGACCTATGGCTACACCTTC.

The rearrangement links TRBV7-6 to TRBJ2-6; 7 positions agree with TRBD1. CDR3 size: 17 residues. Losses at the gene ends were 5 bases for V and 0 bases for J; bases not matched to a gene: 7. Germline lookup yields CDR1 SGHVS and CDR2 FNYEAQ. DNA for the CDR3: TGTGCCAGCAGCCGGGGACAGTTTCACTCTGGGGCCAACGTCCTGACTTTC. It is translated as CASSRGQFHSGANVLTF.

The genes are TRBV12-3 or TRBV12-4 and TRBJ2-5; no firm D call. Between the trimmed V and J ends, which lost 3 bases and 2 bases, there was a span of 7 bases. The CDR3 totals 13 residues. CDR3 sequence reads: CASSFIPQETQYF. The CDR3 DNA reads TGTGCCAGCAGTTTTATTCCGCAAGAGACCCAGTACTTC.